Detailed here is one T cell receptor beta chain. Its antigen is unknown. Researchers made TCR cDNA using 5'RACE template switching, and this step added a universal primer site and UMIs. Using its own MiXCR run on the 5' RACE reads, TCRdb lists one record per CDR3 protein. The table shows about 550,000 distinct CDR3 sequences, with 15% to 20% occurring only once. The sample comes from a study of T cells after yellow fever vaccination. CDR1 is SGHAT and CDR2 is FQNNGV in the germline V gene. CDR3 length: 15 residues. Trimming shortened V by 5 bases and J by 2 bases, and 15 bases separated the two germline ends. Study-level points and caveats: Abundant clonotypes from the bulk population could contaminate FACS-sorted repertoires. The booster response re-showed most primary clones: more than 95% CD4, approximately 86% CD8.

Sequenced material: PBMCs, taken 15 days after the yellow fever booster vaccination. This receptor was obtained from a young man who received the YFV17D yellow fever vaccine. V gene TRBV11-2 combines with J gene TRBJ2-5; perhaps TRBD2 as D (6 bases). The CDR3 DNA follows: TGTGCCAGCAGCCCCGGGGGAAGAGCACAAGAGACCCAGTACTTC. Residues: CASSPGGRAQETQYF.